This passage covers 4 T cell receptor beta chains from one sample sequenced in a study of T cell repertoires in cytomegalovirus infection (dated by TCRdb to between 2018 and 2021). Sequencing instrument: Illumina HiSeq 1500. The public reads were reprocessed in TCRdb via fastp at Q25 and MiXCR, keeping in-frame beta chains. Each entry merges the rows of one CDR3 protein and shows their most common DNA and genes. The sample profile shows roughly 640,000 distinct CDR3 sequences; more than 20% of them were found once. The leading ten clones occupy 7% to 9% of the sample. The sample consisted of CD8+ T cells from PBMCs. The receptors here all came from a human donor in good health (CMV status not recorded). Some clones in this sample may be carry-over from other donors' samples.

Only a few counts were recorded for this clonotype. The chain's CDR3 is CASSMVSSYNEQFF. CDR3 sequence (DNA): TGTGCCAGTAGTATGGTATCTTCCTACAATGAGCAGTTCTTC. This sequence joins TRBV19 and TRBJ2-1; D gene ambiguous. Germline V gene sequence: CDR1 LNHDA, CDR2 SQIVND (reference sequence). With 3 bases removed from V and 1 base from J, the gap between germline ends came to 7 bases. This CDR3 has 14 residues. Full variable domain (remainder filled in from reference TRBV19 and TRBJ2-1): DGGITQSPKYLFRKEGQNVTLSCEQNLNHDAMYWYRQDPGQGLRLIYYSQIVNDFQKGDIAEGYSVSREKKESFPLTVTSAQKNPTAFYLCASSMVSSYNEQFFGPGTRLTVL.

This clonotype was observed a few times. The CDR3 DNA reads TGTGCCAGCAGACCAGGACAGTCAACTAATGAAAAACTGTTTTTT. Its protein is CASRPGQSTNEKLFF. The genes are TRBV6-2 or TRBV6-3 and TRBJ1-4; TRBD1 is a possible D gene (6 bases). Trimming pared 6 bases from V and 0 bases from J, leaving 11 bases between. The CDR3 sequence is 15 residues long. Germline V gene lookup returns CDR1 MNHEY and CDR2 SVGEGT.

The genes are TRBV29-1 and TRBJ1-1; 8 bases map to TRBD1. The CDR3 contains 12 residues. Germline V lookup: CDR1 SQVTM, CDR2 ANQGSEA. The V and J ends lost 4 bases and 6 bases, in that order; junction bases with no gene match: 4. The CDR3 loop reads CSVGQGLPEAFF. The CDR3 region has the DNA TGCAGCGTTGGACAGGGGTTACCTGAAGCTTTCTTT.

The chain uses TRBV28 and TRBJ1-4, with D maybe TRBD1 (6 bases). V was clipped by 6 bases and J by 6 bases, with 17 bases between them. Germline CDR1 and CDR2: MDHEN and SYDVKM. The CDR3 totals 15 residues. The CDR3 nucleotides are TGTGCCAGCAGAACATGGACAGATTGGGATGAAAAACTGTTTTTT. It is translated as CASRTWTDWDEKLFF.